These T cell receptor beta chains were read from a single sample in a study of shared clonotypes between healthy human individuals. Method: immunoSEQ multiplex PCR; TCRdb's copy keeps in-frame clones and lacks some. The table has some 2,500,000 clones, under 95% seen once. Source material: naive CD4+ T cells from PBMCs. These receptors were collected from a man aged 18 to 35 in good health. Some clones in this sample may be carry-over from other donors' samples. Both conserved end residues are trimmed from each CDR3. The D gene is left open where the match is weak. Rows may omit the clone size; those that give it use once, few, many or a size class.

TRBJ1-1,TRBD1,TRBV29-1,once,SAWTGANTEAF
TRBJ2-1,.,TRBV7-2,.,ASSAQAEQF
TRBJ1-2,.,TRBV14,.,ASSQQQGYYGYT
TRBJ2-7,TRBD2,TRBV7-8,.,ASSPGLAGYEQY
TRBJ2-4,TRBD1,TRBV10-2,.,ASRSLRDRVNIQY
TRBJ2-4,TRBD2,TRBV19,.,ASSRGGFDIQY
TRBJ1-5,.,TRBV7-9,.,ASSNREGPQH
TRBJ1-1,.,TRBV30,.,AWTRGGAF
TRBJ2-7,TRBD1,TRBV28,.,ASSGQGDSYEQY
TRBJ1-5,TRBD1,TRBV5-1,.,ASLSDRGILGNQPQH
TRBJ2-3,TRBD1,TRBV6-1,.,ASRAGTATDTQY
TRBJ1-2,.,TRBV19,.,ASSPDRNYGYT
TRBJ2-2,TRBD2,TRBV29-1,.,SLRDGLERGGTGELF
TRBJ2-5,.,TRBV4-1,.,ASSQENQGETQY
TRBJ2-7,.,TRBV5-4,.,ASSKLGDPGLRPYEQY
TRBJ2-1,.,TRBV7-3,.,ASSSQGGGNEQF
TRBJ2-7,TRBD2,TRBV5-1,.,ASSPPTSGIYEQY
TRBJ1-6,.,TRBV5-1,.,ASSLGPADNSPLH
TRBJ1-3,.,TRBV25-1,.,ASSYRDSGNTIY
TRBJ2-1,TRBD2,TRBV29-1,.,SARTSGRNEQF
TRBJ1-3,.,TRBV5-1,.,ASSLGQNGNTIY
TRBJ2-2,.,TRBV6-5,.,ASSYARTGELF
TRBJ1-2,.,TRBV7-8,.,ASSPVGNNYGYT
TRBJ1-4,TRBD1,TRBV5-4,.,ASSVGTGGTNEKLF